A selection of T cell receptor beta chains follows, all from one sample in a study of T cells in localized non-small cell lung cancer. Assay used: immunoSEQ multiplex PCR; TCRdb lists only in-frame clones, some missing. The data show approximately 37,000 clones, around nine tenths seen once. The material was peripheral blood, obtained before any cancer treatment. The receptors derive from a man between 18 and 49 years old with stage I lung adenocarcinoma. Both conserved end residues are part of each CDR3. D genes are given only for firm matches. The size field is filled for only some rows; it gives once, few, many or a size class.

TRBJ1-2 | few | TRBD1 | TRBV30 | TGTGCCTGGAGTCAGACCAGGGGGATCCTCACCCATGGCTACACCTTC | CAWSQTRGILTHGYTF
TRBJ1-3 | - | - | TRBV30 | TGTGCCTGGAGTGGGGACCGGGCGTCGGGAAACACCATATATTTT | CAWSGDRASGNTIYF
TRBJ2-3 | - | TRBD1 | TRBV30 | TGTGCCTGGAGTGTCGGCGGACAGGGAGATACGCAGTATTTT | CAWSVGGQGDTQYF
TRBJ1-6 | - | - | TRBV4-1 | TGCGCCAGCAGCCTCAGACAGCATAATTCACCCCTCCACTTT | CASSLRQHNSPLHF
TRBJ1-3 | - | - | TRBV7-2 | TGTGCCAGCAGCTTATCTGGAACTACCAGCTCTGGAAACACCATATATTTT | CASSLSGTTSSGNTIYF
TRBJ1-1 | - | - | TRBV9 | TGTGCCAGCAGCGTAGCGGTAGGGCTGAACACTGAAGCTTTCTTT | CASSVAVGLNTEAFF
TRBJ2-7 | - | - | TRBV19 | TGTGCCAGTAGTACCAGGGGAAGTAACGAGCAGTACTTC | CASSTRGSNEQYF
TRBJ1-1 | - | - | TRBV4-1 | TGCGCCAGCAGCCAAGTAGGTTGGTTGAACACTGAAGCTTTCTTT | CASSQVGWLNTEAFF
TRBJ1-3 | - | - | TRBV4-2 | TGTGCCAGCAGCCAATTGATCTCCCGGGACTCTGGAAACACCATATATTTT | CASSQLISRDSGNTIYF
TRBJ1-5 | - | - | TRBV29-1 | TGCAGCGTTGGGGAAAATAGCAATCAGCCCCAGCATTTT | CSVGENSNQPQHF
TRBJ2-1 | - | - | TRBV5-1 | TGCGCCAGCAGCCCAACCGGGGGTTCCTACAATGAGCAGTTCTTC | CASSPTGGSYNEQFF
TRBJ2-3 | - | - | TRBV5-4 | TGTGCCGTGCCGGGGTCCAAGGTCACAGATACGCAGTATTTT | CAVPGSKVTDTQYF
TRBJ2-3 | - | - | TRBV27 | TGTGCCAGCAGTTCCCGTTGGGATACGCAGTATTTT | CASSSRWDTQYF
TRBJ1-1 | - | - | TRBV19 | TGTGCCAGTAGTATCCAGGGACGGAGTGAAGCTTTCTTT | CASSIQGRSEAFF
TRBJ2-1 | - | - | TRBV5-8 | TGTGCCAGCAGCTCAGGGACCTACAATGAGCAGTTCTTC | CASSSGTYNEQFF
TRBJ1-3 | - | - | TRBV6-5 | TGTGCCAGCAGAGGACCGAACTCTGGAAACACCATATATTTT | CASRGPNSGNTIYF
TRBJ2-2 | - | - | TRBV7-9 | TGTGCCAGCAGCCGACAACTCCCATGGGCCGGGGAGCTGTTTTTT | CASSRQLPWAGELFF
TRBJ2-1 | - | - | TRBV5-1 | TGCGCCAGCAGCTTGGCACAGAGCTCCTACAATGAGCAGTTCTTC | CASSLAQSSYNEQFF
TRBJ1-2 | once | - | TRBV2 | TGTGCCAGCAGAGACCAGGTATCCTATGGCTACACCTTC | CASRDQVSYGYTF
TRBJ1-1 | - | - | TRBV19 | TGTGCCAGTACAATACTTAGGGCAGGGGAATTGAACACTGAAGCTTTCTTT | CASTILRAGELNTEAFF